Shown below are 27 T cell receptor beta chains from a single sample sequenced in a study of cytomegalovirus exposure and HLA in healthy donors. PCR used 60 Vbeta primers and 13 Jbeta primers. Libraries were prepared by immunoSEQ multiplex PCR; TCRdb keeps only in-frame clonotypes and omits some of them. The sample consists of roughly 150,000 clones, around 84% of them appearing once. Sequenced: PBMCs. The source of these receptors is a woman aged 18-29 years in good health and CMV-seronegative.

The CDR3 loop reads CASSLESYEQYF. The CDR3 coding sequence is TGTGCCAGCAGCTTAGAGAGCTACGAGCAGTACTTC. V and J are TRBV7-8 and TRBJ2-7, with unresolved D. Trimming shortened V by 1 base and J by 3 bases, and 4 bases separated the two germline ends. CDR3 length: 12 residues. The V gene's germline CDR1 is SGHVS and CDR2 FQNEAQ.

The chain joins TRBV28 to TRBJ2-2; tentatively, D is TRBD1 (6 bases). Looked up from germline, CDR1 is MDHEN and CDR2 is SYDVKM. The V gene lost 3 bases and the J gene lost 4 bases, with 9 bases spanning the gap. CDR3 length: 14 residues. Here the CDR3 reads CASSLHRATGELFF. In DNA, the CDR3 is TGTGCCAGCAGTTTGCACAGGGCCACCGGGGAGCTGTTTTTT. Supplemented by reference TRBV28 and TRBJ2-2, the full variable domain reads DVKVTQSSRYLVKRTGEKVFLECVQDMDHENMFWYRQDPGLGLRLIYFSYDVKMKEKGDIPEGYSVSREKKERFSLILESASTNQTSMYLCASSLHRATGELFFGEGSRLTVL.

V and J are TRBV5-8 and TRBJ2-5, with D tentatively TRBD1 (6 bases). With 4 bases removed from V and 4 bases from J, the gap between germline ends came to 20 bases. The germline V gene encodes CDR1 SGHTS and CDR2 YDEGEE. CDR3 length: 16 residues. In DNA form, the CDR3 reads TGTGCCAGCAGCCGCCTACCAGGGGCGCTGGGAGAGACCCAGTACTTC. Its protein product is CASSRLPGALGETQYF.

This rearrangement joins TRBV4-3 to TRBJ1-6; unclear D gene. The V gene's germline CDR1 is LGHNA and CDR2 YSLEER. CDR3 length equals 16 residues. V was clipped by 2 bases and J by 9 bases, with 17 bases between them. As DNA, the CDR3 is TGCGCCAGCAGCCAAAGTGGGTCTCCAGGCCCTTCACCCCTCCACTTT. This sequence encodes CASSQSGSPGPSPLHF.

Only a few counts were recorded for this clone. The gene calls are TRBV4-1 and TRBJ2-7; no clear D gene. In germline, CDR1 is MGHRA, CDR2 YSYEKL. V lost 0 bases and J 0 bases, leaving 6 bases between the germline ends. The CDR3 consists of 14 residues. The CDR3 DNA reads TGCGCCAGCAGCCAAGACATCAGCTCCTACGAGCAGTACTTC. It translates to CASSQDISSYEQYF.

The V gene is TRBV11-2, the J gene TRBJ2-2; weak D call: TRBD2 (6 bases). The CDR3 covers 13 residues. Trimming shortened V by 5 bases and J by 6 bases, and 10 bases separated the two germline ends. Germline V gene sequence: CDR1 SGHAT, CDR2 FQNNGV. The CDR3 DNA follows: TGTGCCAGCAGCGCGCGGGACCCCGGGGAGCTGTTTTTT. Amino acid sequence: CASSARDPGELFF.

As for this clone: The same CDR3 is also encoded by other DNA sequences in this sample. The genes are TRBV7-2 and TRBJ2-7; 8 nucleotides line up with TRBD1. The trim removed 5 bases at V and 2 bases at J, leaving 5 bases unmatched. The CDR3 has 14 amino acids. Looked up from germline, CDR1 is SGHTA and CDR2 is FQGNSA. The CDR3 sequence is CASSPGQGPYEQYF. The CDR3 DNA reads TGTGCCAGCAGCCCCGGACAGGGACCCTACGAGCAGTACTTC.

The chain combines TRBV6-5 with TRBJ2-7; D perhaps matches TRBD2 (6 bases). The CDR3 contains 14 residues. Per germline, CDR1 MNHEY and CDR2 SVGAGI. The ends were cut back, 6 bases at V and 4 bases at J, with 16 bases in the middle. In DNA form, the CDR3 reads TGTGCCAGCAGACCGGGATCGCGGGGTTACGAGCAGTACTTC. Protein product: CASRPGSRGYEQYF.

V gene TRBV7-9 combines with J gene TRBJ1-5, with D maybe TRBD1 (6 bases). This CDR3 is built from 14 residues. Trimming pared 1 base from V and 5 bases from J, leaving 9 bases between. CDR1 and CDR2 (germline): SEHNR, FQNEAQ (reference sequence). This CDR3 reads CASSLDRDDQPQHF. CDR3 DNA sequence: TGTGCCAGCAGCTTAGACAGGGACGATCAGCCCCAGCATTTT.

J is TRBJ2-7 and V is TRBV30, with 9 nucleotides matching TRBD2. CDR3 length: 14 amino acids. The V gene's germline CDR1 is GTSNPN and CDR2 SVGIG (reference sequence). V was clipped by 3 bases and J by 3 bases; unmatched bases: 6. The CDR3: CAWSPGGGGYEQYF. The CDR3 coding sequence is TGTGCCTGGAGCCCGGGCGGGGGGGGCTACGAGCAGTACTTC.

The CDR3 loop reads CASSPRPHYEQYF. The CDR3 region has the DNA TGTGCCAGCAGTCCGCGGCCCCACTACGAGCAGTACTTC. This sequence joins TRBV27 and TRBJ2-7; D is ambiguous. Germline CDR1 and CDR2: MNHEY and SMNVEV (reference sequence). CDR3 length equals 13 residues. Trimming cost V 5 bases and J 3 bases, with 11 bases left between them.

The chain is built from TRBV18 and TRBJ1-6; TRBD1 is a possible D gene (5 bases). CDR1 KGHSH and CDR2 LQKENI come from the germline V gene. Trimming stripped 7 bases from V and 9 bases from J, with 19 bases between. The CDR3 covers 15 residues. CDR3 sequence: CASFESTAATSPLHF. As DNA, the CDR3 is TGTGCCAGCTTTGAATCGACAGCTGCGACTTCACCCCTCCACTTT. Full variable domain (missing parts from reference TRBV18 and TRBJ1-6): NAGVMQNPRHLVRRRGQEARLRCSPMKGHSHVYWYRQLPEEGLKFMVYLQKENIIDESGMPKERFSAEFPKEGPSILRIQQVVRGDSAAYFCASFESTAATSPLHFGNGTRLTVT.

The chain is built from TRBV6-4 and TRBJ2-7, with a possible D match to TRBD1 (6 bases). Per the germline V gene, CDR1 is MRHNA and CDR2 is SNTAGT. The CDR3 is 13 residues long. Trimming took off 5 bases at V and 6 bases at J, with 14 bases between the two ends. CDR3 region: CASSFETGLEQYF. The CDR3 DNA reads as TGTGCCAGCAGTTTTGAAACAGGGCTCGAGCAGTACTTC.

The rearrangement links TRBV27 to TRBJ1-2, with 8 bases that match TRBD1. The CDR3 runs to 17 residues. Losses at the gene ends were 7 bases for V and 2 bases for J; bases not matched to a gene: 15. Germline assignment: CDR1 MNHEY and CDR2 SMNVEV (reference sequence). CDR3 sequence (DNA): TGTGCCAGCATTCTCCACCCCCAGGGGGCCGTCAACTATGGCTACACCTTC. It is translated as CASILHPQGAVNYGYTF.

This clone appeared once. CDR3 in amino acids: CASSLVAPSGNQPQHF. The CDR3 region has the DNA TGTGCCAGCAGTTTAGTTGCTCCTTCGGGCAATCAGCCCCAGCATTTT. The chain employs TRBV28 and TRBJ1-5; D uncertain. V was clipped by 2 bases and J by 2 bases, with 13 bases between them. The CDR3 spans 16 residues. Germline values: CDR1 MDHEN, CDR2 SYDVKM.

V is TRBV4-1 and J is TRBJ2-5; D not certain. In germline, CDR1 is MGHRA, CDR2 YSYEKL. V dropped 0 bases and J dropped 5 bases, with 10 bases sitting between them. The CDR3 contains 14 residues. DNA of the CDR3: TGCGCCAGCAGCCAAGATTCTAGAATTGAGACCCAGTACTTC. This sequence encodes CASSQDSRIETQYF.

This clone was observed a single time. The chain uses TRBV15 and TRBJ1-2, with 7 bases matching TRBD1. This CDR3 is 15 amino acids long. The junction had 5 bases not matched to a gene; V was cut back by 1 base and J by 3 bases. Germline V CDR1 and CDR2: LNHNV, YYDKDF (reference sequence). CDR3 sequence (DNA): TGTGCCACCAGCAGAGTGACAGGGAGTGACTATGGCTACACCTTC. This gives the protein CATSRVTGSDYGYTF.

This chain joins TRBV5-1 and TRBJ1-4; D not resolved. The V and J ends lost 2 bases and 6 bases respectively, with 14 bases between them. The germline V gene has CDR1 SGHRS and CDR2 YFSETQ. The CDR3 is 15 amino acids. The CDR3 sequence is CASSFRQREDEKLFF. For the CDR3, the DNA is TGCGCCAGCAGCTTTCGGCAGCGCGAGGATGAAAAACTGTTTTTT.

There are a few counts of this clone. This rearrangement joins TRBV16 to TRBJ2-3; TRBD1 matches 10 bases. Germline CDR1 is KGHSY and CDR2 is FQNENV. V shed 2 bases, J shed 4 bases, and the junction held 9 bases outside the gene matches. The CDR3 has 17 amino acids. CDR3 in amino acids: CASSQLLTGGWADTQYF. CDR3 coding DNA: TGTGCCAGCAGCCAACTACTGACAGGGGGCTGGGCAGATACGCAGTATTTT.

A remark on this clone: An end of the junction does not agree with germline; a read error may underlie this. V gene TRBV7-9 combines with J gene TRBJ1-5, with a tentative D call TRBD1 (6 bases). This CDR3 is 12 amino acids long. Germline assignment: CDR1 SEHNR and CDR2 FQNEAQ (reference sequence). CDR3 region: CSSSYRDQPQHF. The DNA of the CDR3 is TGTTCCAGCAGCTACAGGGATCAGCCCCAGCATTTT. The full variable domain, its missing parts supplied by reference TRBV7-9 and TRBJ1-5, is DTGVSQNPRHKITKRGQNVTFRCDPISEHNRLYWYRQTLGQGPEFLTYFQNEAQLEKSRLLSDRFSAERPKGSFSTLEIQRTEQGDSAMYLCSSSYRDQPQHFGDGTRLSIL.

The CDR3 reads CASRPGQGNNSPLHF. The CDR3, as DNA: TGTGCCAGCAGACCCGGACAGGGAAATAATTCACCCCTCCACTTT. The gene calls are TRBV6-5 and TRBJ1-6; 8 nucleotides agree with TRBD1. This CDR3 comprises 15 residues. V lost 6 bases and J lost 5; bases outside the gene matches: 6. Looked up from germline, CDR1 is MNHEY and CDR2 is SVGAGI.

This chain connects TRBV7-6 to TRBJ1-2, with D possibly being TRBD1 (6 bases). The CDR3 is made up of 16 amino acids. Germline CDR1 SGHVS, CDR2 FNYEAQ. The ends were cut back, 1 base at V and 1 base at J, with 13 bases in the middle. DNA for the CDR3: TGTGCCAGCAGCTTAGAGTGGGGGCGCGGTAACTATGGCTACACCTTC. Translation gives CASSLEWGRGNYGYTF.

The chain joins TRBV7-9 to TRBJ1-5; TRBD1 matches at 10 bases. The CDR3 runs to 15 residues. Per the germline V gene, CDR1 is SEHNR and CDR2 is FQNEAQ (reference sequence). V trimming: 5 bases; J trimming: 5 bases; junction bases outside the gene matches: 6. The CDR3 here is CASSQTTGGHQPQHF. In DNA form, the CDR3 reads TGTGCCAGCAGCCAAACGACAGGGGGCCATCAGCCCCAGCATTTT.

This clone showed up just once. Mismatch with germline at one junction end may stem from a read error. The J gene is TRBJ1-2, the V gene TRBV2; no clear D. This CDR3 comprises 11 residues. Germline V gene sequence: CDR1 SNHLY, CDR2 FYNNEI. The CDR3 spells CASSEAQWSAF. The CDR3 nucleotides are TGTGCCAGCAGTGAAGCGCAGTGGAGCGCCTTC.

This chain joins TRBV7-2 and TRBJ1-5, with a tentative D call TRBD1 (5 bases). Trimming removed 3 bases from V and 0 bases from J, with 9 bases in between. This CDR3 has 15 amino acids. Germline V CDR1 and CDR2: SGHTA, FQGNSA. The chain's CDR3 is CASSFGGISNQPQHF. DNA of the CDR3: TGTGCCAGCAGCTTTGGGGGGATTAGCAATCAGCCCCAGCATTTT.

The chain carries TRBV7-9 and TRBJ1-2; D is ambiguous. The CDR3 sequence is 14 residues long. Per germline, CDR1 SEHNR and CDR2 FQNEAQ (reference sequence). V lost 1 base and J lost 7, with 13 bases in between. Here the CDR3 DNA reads TGTGCCAGCAGCTTAGTAAAAGGCGGGGTTGGCTACACCTTC. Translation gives CASSLVKGGVGYTF.

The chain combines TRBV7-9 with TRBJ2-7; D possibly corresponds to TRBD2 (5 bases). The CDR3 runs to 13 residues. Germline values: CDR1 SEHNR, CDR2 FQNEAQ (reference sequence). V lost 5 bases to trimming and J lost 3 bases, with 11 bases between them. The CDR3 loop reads CASSRREDYEQYF. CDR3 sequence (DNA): TGTGCCAGCAGCCGTCGGGAAGACTACGAGCAGTACTTC.